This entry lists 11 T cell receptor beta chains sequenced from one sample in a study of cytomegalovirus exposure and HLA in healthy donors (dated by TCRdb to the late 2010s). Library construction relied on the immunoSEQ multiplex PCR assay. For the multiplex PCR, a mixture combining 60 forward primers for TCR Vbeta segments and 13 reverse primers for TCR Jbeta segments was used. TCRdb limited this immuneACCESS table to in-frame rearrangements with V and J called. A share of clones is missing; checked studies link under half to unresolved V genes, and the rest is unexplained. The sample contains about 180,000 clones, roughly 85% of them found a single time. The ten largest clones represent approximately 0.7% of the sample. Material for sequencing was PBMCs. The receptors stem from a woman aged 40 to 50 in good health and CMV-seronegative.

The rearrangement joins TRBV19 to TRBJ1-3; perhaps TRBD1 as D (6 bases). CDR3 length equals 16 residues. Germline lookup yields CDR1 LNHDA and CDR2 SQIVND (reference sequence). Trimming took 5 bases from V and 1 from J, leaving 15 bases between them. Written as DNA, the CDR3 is TGTGCCAGTAGTTCCGCGACAGGATGGTCTGGAAACACCATATATTTT. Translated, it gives CASSSATGWSGNTIYF.

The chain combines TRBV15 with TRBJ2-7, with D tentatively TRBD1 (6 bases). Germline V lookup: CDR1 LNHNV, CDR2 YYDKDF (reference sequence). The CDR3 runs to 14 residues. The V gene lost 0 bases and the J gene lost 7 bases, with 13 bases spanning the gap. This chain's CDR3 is CATSRETTGWEQYF. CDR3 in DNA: TGTGCCACCAGCAGAGAAACGACAGGATGGGAGCAGTACTTC.

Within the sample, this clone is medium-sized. This CDR3 is CASPIGDRGKGTNEKLFF. CDR3 nucleotides: TGCGCCAGCCCCATAGGGGACAGAGGTAAGGGAACTAATGAAAAACTGTTTTTT. V is TRBV5-1 and J is TRBJ1-4; 7 bases match TRBD1. V lost 7 bases, J lost 1 base, and 16 bases stayed unmatched. Germline lookup yields CDR1 SGHRS and CDR2 YFSETQ. The CDR3 contains 18 residues. The full variable domain, with the rest looked up from reference TRBV5-1 and TRBJ1-4, is KAGVTQTPRYLIKTRGQQVTLSCSPISGHRSVSWYQQTPGQGLQFLFEYFSETQRNKGNFPGRFSGRQFSNSRSEMNVSTLELGDSALYLCASPIGDRGKGTNEKLFFGSGTQLSVL.

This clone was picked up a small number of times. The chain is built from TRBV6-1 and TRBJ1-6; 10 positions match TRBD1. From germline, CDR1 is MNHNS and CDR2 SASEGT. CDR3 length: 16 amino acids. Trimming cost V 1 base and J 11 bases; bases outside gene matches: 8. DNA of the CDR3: TGTGCCAGCAGTGAAGGACAGGGGGCCCAAAATCCACCCCTCCACTTT. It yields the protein CASSEGQGAQNPPLHF.

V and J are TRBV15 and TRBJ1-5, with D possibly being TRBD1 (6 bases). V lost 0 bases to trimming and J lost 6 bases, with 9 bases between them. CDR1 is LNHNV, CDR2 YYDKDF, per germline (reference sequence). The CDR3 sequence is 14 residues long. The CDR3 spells CATSREGGPQPQHF. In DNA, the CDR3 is TGTGCCACCAGCAGAGAGGGGGGGCCTCAGCCCCAGCATTTT.

The DNA of the CDR3 is TGTGCCAGCAGTCACATCTACAATGAGCAGTTCTTC. Protein product: CASSHIYNEQFF. The genes are TRBV27 and TRBJ2-1; D uncertain. Trimming took 5 bases from V and 3 from J, leaving 5 bases between them. CDR1 is MNHEY, CDR2 SMNVEV, per germline (reference sequence). The CDR3 totals 12 residues.

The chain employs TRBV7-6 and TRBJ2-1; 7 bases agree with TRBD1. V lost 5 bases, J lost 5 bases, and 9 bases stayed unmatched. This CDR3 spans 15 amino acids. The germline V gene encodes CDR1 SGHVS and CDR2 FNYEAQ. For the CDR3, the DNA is TGTGCCAGCAGCCTCGCCCAGGGACAGAACAATGAGCAGTTCTTC. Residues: CASSLAQGQNNEQFF.

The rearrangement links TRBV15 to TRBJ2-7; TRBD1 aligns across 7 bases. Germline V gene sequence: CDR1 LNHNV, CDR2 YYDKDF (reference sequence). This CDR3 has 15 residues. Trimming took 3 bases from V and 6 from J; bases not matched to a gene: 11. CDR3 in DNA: TGTGCCACCAGCAGGGAAATTGGACAGGTGCGCGAGCAGTACTTC. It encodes CATSREIGQVREQYF.

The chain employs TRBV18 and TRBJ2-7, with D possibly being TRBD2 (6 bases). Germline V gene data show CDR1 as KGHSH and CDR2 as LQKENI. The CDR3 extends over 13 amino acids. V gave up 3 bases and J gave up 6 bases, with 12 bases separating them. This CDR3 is CASSPSPGGEQYF. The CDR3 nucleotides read TGTGCCAGCTCACCCTCTCCCGGGGGCGAGCAGTACTTC.

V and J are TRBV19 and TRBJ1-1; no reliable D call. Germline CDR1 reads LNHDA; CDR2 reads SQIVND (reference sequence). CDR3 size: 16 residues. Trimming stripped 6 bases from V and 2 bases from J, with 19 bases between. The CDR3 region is CASRPENLYPNTEAFF. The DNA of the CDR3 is TGTGCCAGTAGGCCGGAGAACTTGTACCCTAACACTGAAGCTTTCTTT. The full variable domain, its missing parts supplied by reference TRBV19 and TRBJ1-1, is DGGITQSPKYLFRKEGQNVTLSCEQNLNHDAMYWYRQDPGQGLRLIYYSQIVNDFQKGDIAEGYSVSREKKESFPLTVTSAQKNPTAFYLCASRPENLYPNTEAFFGQGTRLTVV.

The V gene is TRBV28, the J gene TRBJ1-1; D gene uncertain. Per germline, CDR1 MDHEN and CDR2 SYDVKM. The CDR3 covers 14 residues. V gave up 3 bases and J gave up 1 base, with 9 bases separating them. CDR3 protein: CASSFRTPNTEAFF. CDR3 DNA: TGTGCCAGCAGTTTTAGGACTCCGAACACTGAAGCTTTCTTT.